This T cell receptor beta chain is drawn from a study of T cell changes during pregnancy in multiple sclerosis. This CDR3 spans 14 amino acids. Germline trimming cut 5 bases from V and 3 bases from J; bases unmatched to any gene: 2. Germline-derived CDR1 and CDR2 are SGHVS and FQNEAQ. TCRdb's table, derived via immunoSEQ multiplex PCR, lists solely in-frame clones and lacks some. The table records 38,000 or so clones, 93% of them present only once. The TCR sequence derives from a female donor with multiple sclerosis, enrolled in a pregnancy study. This chain uses TRBV7-8 with TRBJ1-1, with 11 nucleotides matching TRBD1. This specimen was CD4+ T cells from peripheral blood mononuclear cells, taken in the first trimester of pregnancy. CDR3 amino acids: CASSGQGADTEAFF. The CDR3 DNA follows: TGTGCCAGCAGCGGACAGGGGGCAGACACTGAAGCTTTCTTT.